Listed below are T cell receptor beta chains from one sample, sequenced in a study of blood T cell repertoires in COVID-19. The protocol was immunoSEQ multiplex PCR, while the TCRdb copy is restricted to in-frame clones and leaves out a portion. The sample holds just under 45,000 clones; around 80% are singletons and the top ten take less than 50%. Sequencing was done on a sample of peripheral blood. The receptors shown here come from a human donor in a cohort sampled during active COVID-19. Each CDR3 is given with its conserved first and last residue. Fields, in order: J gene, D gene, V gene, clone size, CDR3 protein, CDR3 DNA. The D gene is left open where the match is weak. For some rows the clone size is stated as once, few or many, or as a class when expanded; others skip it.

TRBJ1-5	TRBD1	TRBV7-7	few	CASSRSPTGGDQPQHF	TGTGCCAGCAGCAGATCCCCTACAGGGGGCGATCAGCCCCAGCATTTT
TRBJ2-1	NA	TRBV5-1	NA	CASSFAGDGEQFF	TGCGCCAGCAGCTTTGCCGGGGATGGTGAGCAGTTCTTC
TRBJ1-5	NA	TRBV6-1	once	CASSEFGEGGNQPQHF	TGTGCCAGCAGTGAGTTTGGGGAGGGGGGCAATCAGCCCCAGCATTTT
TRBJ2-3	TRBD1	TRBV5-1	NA	CASSSWGQGADTQYF	TGCGCCAGCAGCTCGTGGGGACAGGGGGCAGATACGCAGTATTTT
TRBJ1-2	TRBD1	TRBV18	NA	CASSQTGQGHGYTF	TGTGCCAGCTCACAAACAGGACAGGGGCATGGCTACACCTTC
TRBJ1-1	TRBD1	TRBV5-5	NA	CASSLGGTGETEAFF	TGTGCCAGCAGCTTGGGCGGGACAGGGGAAACTGAAGCTTTCTTT
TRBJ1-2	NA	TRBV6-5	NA	CASRTDSYYGYTF	TGTGCCAGCAGAACAGACAGCTACTATGGCTACACCTTC
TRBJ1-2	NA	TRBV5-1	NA	CASSQGANYGYTF	TGCGCCAGCAGCCAGGGCGCTAACTATGGCTACACCTTC
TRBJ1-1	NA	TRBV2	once	CATLVGRLNTEAFF	TGTGCCACCTTAGTGGGCAGGTTGAACACTGAAGCTTTCTTT
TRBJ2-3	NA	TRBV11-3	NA	CASSNQTGRPTDTQYF	TGTGCCAGCAGCAACCAGACAGGCCGCCCCACAGATACGCAGTATTTT
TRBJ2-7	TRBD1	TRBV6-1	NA	CASSENQRTGDYEQYF	TGTGCCAGCAGTGAAAATCAGAGGACAGGGGACTACGAGCAGTACTTC
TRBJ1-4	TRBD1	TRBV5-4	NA	CASSAGQVVEKLFF	TGTGCCAGCAGCGCGGGACAGGTGGTTGAAAAACTGTTTTTT
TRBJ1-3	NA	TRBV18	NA	CASSPRQFSGNTIYF	TGTGCCAGCTCACCCAGACAGTTCTCTGGAAACACCATATATTTT
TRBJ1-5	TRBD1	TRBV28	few	CASSFYGQAYYQPQHF	TGTGCCAGCAGCTTTTATGGACAGGCCTACTATCAGCCCCAGCATTTT
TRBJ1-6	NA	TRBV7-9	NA	CASSSGDNSPLHF	TGTGCCAGCAGCTCGGGTGATAATTCACCCCTCCACTTT
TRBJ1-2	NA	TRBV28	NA	CASSFMAVDGYTF	TGTGCCAGCAGTTTTATGGCAGTGGATGGCTACACCTTC
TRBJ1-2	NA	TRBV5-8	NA	CASSRTGPRSYGYTF	TGTGCCAGCAGCAGAACAGGGCCGAGAAGCTATGGCTACACCTTC
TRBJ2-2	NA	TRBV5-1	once	CASRTGNTGELFF	TGCGCCAGCAGGACAGGGAACACCGGGGAGCTGTTTTTT
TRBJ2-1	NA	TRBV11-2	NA	CASSLGFSGTYNEQFF	TGTGCCAGCAGCTTAGGGTTTTCCGGGACCTACAATGAGCAGTTCTTC
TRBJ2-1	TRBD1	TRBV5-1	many	CASSGTGGTHNEQFF	TGCGCCAGCAGCGGGACAGGGGGGACACACAATGAGCAGTTCTTC
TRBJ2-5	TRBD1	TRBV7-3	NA	CASSLSGLQGAETQYF	TGTGCCAGCAGCTTAAGTGGACTCCAGGGGGCTGAGACCCAGTACTTC
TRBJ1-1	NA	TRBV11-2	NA	CASSVGWAGNTEAFF	TGTGCCAGCAGCGTAGGATGGGCGGGGAACACTGAAGCTTTCTTT
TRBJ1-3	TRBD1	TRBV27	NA	CASSKNRGGNTIYF	TGTGCCAGCAGTAAGAACAGGGGAGGAAACACCATATATTTT
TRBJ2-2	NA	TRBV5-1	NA	CASRRDSANTGELFF	TGCGCCAGCAGGCGGGACAGCGCGAACACCGGGGAGCTGTTTTTT
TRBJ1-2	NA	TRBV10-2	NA	CASGQTFYGYTF	TGCGCCAGCGGACAGACCTTCTATGGCTACACCTTC
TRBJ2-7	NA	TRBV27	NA	CASKMQGPYEQYF	TGTGCCAGCAAAATGCAGGGCCCCTACGAGCAGTACTTC
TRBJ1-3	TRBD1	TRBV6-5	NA	CASREGAGSGNTIYF	TGTGCCAGCAGGGAGGGGGCCGGATCTGGAAACACCATATATTTT
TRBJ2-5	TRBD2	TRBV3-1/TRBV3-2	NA	CASSKAGGKETQYF	TGTGCCAGCAGTAAAGCGGGGGGGAAGGAGACCCAGTACTTC
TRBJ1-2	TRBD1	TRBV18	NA	CASSQGQGADYGYTF	TGTGCCAGCTCACAAGGACAGGGGGCGGACTATGGCTACACCTTC
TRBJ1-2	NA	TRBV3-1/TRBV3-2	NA	CASSQDVGVYGYTF	TGTGCCAGCAGCCAAGATGTAGGGGTTTATGGCTACACCTTC
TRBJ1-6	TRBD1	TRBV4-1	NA	CASSRGQGGDSPLHF	TGCGCCAGCAGCCGAGGACAGGGGGGAGATTCACCCCTCCACTTT
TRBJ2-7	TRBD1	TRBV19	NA	CASSITGESYEQYF	TGTGCCAGTAGTATAACAGGGGAGAGTTACGAGCAGTACTTC
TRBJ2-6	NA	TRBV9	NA	CASSVGRGRSGANVLTF	TGTGCCAGCAGCGTAGGGAGGGGCCGTTCTGGGGCCAACGTCCTGACTTTC
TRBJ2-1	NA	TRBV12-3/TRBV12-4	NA	CASSLYGDEQFF	TGTGCCAGCAGTTTGTACGGGGATGAGCAGTTCTTC
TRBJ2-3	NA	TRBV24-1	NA	CATSDPRTGSTDTQYF	TGTGCCACCAGTGACCCCAGGACGGGGAGCACAGATACGCAGTATTTT
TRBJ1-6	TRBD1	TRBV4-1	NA	CASSQDALTGGNSPLHF	TGCGCCAGCAGCCAAGACGCCTTAACAGGGGGGAATTCACCCCTCCACTTT
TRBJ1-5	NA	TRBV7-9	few	CASSRDELNQPQHF	TGTGCCAGCAGCAGGGACGAGCTCAATCAGCCCCAGCATTTT
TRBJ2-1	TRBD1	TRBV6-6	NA	CASKTGQGANNEQFF	TGTGCCAGCAAGACGGGACAGGGGGCCAACAATGAGCAGTTCTTC
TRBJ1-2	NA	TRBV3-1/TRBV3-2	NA	CASSLRAGDYGYTF	TGTGCCAGCAGCCTCCGGGCAGGGGACTATGGCTACACCTTC
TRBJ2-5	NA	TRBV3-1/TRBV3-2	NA	CASSQDPDRVGGETQYF	TGTGCCAGCAGCCAAGATCCCGATCGTGTTGGGGGCGAGACCCAGTACTTC
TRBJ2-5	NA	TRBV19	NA	CASSIGGGLRQETQYF	TGTGCCAGTAGTATAGGCGGAGGGCTCCGTCAAGAGACCCAGTACTTC
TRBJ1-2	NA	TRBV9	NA	CASSPARGNYGYTF	TGTGCCAGCAGCCCCGCGCGGGGAAACTATGGCTACACCTTC
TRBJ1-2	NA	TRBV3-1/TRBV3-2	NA	CASTHWGRSNYGYTF	TGTGCCAGCACCCACTGGGGCCGCTCTAACTATGGCTACACCTTC
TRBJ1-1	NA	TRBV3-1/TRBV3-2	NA	CASSPRTDLKNTEAFF	TGTGCCAGCAGCCCTAGGACAGACCTTAAGAACACTGAAGCTTTCTTT
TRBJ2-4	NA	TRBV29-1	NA	CSVGSGEIQYF	TGCAGCGTGGGCTCAGGGGAAATTCAGTACTTC
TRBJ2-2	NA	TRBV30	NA	CAWSVQLGNTGELFF	TGTGCCTGGAGTGTTCAACTAGGTAACACCGGGGAGCTGTTTTTT
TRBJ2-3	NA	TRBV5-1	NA	CASSLGSVAGTDTQYF	TGCGCCAGCAGCTTGGGTTCGGTTGCGGGAACAGATACGCAGTATTTT
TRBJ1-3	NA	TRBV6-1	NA	CASSDSTGGNTIYF	TGTGCCAGCAGTGATAGCACAGGGGGAAACACCATATATTTT
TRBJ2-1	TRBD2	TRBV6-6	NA	CASSYGAGGNNEQFF	TGTGCCAGCAGTTACGGGGCGGGGGGGAACAATGAGCAGTTCTTC
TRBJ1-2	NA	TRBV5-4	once	CASSLRLDYGYTF	TGTGCCAGCAGCTTGAGACTGGACTATGGCTACACCTTC
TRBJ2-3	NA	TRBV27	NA	CASSPRGGGTSTDTQYF	TGTGCCAGCAGTCCGCGCGGTGGGGGGACCTCCACAGATACGCAGTATTTT
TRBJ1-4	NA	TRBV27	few	CASRGGSLEKLFF	TGTGCCAGCAGAGGAGGCAGCCTAGAAAAACTGTTTTTT
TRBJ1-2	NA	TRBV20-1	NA	CSASDSYGYTF	TGCAGTGCTAGTGACAGCTATGGCTACACCTTC
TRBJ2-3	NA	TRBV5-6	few	CASSLGGHTDTQYF	TGTGCCAGCAGCTTGGGGGGCCACACAGATACGCAGTATTTT
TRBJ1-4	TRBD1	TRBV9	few	CASSVTGGGEKLFF	TGTGCCAGCAGCGTGACAGGGGGCGGTGAAAAACTGTTTTTT
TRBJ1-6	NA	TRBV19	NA	CASSTQGLVPYNSPLHF	TGTGCCAGTAGTACACAGGGCTTAGTGCCCTATAATTCACCCCTCCACTTT
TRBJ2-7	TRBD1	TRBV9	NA	CASSGTSGTGSYEQYF	TGTGCCAGCAGCGGAACGTCCGGGACAGGGAGCTACGAGCAGTACTTC